A single sample is the source of the 28 T cell receptor beta chains below, sequenced in a study of blood T cells in healthy people across ages. PCR was performed a second time for about 7 to 12 cycles using a sample-barcoded 5' primer and a J-beta primer mix. MiXCR, applied by TCRdb to the 5' RACE reads, yields one record per CDR3 protein. The repertoire includes 750,000 to 850,000 distinct CDR3 sequences, roughly 25% of them detected once, and under 4.5% sits in the top ten. These data are also associated with another study on T cells of mothers and their children.

The sample consisted of blood. These receptors all stem from a boy aged 10-17 years in good health.

The V gene is TRBV5-1, the J gene TRBJ1-2; D uncertain. The CDR3 is made up of 13 amino acids. Per the germline V gene, CDR1 is SGHRS and CDR2 is YFSETQ. V was pared by 4 bases and J by 2 bases, with 9 bases between. The CDR3 DNA follows: TGCGCCAGCAGCGTACGATTCAACTATGGCTACACCTTC. Its translation is CASSVRFNYGYTF.

The gene calls are TRBV28 and TRBJ1-1; D is unresolved. The V and J ends lost 5 bases and 0 bases respectively, with 13 bases between them. Germline CDR1 and CDR2: MDHEN and SYDVKM. The CDR3 contains 15 residues. This CDR3 reads CASSRIVGMNTEAFF. CDR3 DNA: TGTGCCAGCAGTCGTATTGTAGGGATGAACACTGAAGCTTTCTTT.

The rearrangement joins TRBV6-5 to TRBJ2-5; TRBD1 matches at 9 bases. Germline loops: CDR1 MNHEY, CDR2 SVGAGI. Trimming removed 5 bases from V and 5 bases from J; junction bases left unmatched: 9. The CDR3 covers 15 residues. CDR3 bases: TGTGCCAGCAGTACTTTCACAGGGGGCCTTGAGACCCAGTACTTC. It encodes CASSTFTGGLETQYF.

This clonotype was seen once. The rearrangement joins TRBV2 to TRBJ2-5, with a weak D call TRBD1 (6 bases). The better agreement between TRBJ2-7 and the DNA end casts doubt on the J call. The CDR3 loop spans 13 amino acids. Germline V gene sequence: CDR1 SNHLY, CDR2 FYNNEI. The CDR3 sequence: CASSDTGPYEQYF. Here the CDR3 DNA reads TGTGCCAGCAGCGACACAGGGCCCTACGAGCAGTACTTC.

This clonotype has only a few counts. The chain links TRBV4-2 to TRBJ2-7, with 7 nucleotides matching TRBD1. V lost 1 base and J lost 7; bases outside the gene matches: 4. From germline, CDR1 is LGHNA and CDR2 YNFKEQ. CDR3 length: 13 amino acids. The DNA of the CDR3 is TGTGCCAGCAGCCAAGGTGGACAGGCAGAGCAGTACTTC. It yields the protein CASSQGGQAEQYF.

V and J are TRBV4-3 and TRBJ2-3; 7 bases align to TRBD2. V lost 3 bases to trimming and J lost 2 bases; unmatched junction nucleotides: 2. The CDR3 extends over 14 amino acids. Germline V CDR1 and CDR2: LGHNA, YSLEER. The CDR3 DNA sequence: TGCGCCAGCAGCCAGCGGGGGTTCACAGATACGCAGTATTTT. This sequence encodes CASSQRGFTDTQYF.

Details on this clonotype: At one end, the junction sequence differs from germline, possibly due to a read error. This chain connects TRBV20-1 to TRBJ2-5, with 11 bases matching TRBD2. This CDR3 contains 13 residues. Germline CDR1 is DFQATT and CDR2 is SNEGSKA (reference sequence). The CDR3 spells CSSSGGIQETQYF. In nucleotides, the CDR3 is TGCAGTTCTAGCGGGGGGATACAAGAGACCCAGTACTTC.

The rearrangement links TRBV5-1 to TRBJ2-1; 15 bases match TRBD2. V dropped 4 bases and J dropped 10; count of bases not matched to a gene: 6. The CDR3 contains 15 residues. Germline V gene data show CDR1 as SGHRS and CDR2 as YFSETQ. The CDR3 nucleotides are TGCGCCAGCAGCCGGACTAGCGGGGGGGCATTGGAGCAGTTCTTC. As protein: CASSRTSGGALEQFF.

The chain employs TRBV28 and TRBJ2-7, with 12 bases fitting TRBD1. Germline V gene sequence: CDR1 MDHEN, CDR2 SYDVKM. The junction had 8 bases not matched to a gene; V was cut back by 4 bases and J by 4 bases. The CDR3 is made up of 16 amino acids. CDR3 in DNA: TGTGCCAGCAGTTCGGGACAGGGGGCGCGTCCTTACGAGCAGTACTTC. It translates to CASSSGQGARPYEQYF.

This clonotype turned up a few times. The V gene is TRBV20-1, the J gene TRBJ1-5, with D possibly TRBD1 on 5 matching bases. CDR3 length: 15 amino acids. Looked up from germline, CDR1 is DFQATT and CDR2 is SNEGSKA (reference sequence). The ends were cut back, 5 bases at V and 0 bases at J, with 14 bases in the middle. In DNA form, the CDR3 reads TGCAGTGCTCAAAGGGGCCACTATAGCAATCAGCCCCAGCATTTT. Translation: CSAQRGHYSNQPQHF.

The J gene is TRBJ1-4, the V gene TRBV4-1, with a possible D match to TRBD1 (5 bases). This CDR3 has 17 residues. V lost 0 bases and J 5 bases, leaving 16 bases between the germline ends. Germline V gene lookup returns CDR1 MGHRA and CDR2 YSYEKL. The CDR3 coding sequence is TGCGCCAGCAGCCAAGATCCCGTCAGGGTCGGGAATGAAAAACTGTTTTTT. The encoded protein is CASSQDPVRVGNEKLFF.

This sequence joins TRBV14 and TRBJ2-3; the D is unclear. V was clipped by 0 bases and J by 4 bases, with 11 bases between them. This CDR3 has 15 amino acids. CDR1 is SGHDN and CDR2 is FVKESK in the germline V gene. CDR3 sequence (DNA): TGTGCCAGCAGCCAAGACTCCCAATTCCCAGATACGCAGTATTTT. It specifies CASSQDSQFPDTQYF.

The J gene is TRBJ2-3, the V gene TRBV7-3; D gene unclear. The CDR3 totals 15 residues. With 5 bases removed from V and 0 bases from J, the gap between germline ends came to 12 bases. Germline V gives CDR1 SGHTA, CDR2 FQGTGA. CDR3 region: CASSKAPQSTDTQYF. In DNA form, the CDR3 reads TGTGCCAGCAGCAAAGCTCCCCAGAGCACAGATACGCAGTATTTT.

This clonotype was seen a handful of times. The genes are TRBV27 and TRBJ1-5, with unresolved D. Between the trimmed V and J ends, which lost 2 bases and 6 bases, there was a span of 11 bases. The germline CDR1 and CDR2 sequences are MNHEY and SMNVEV (reference sequence). The CDR3 has 14 residues. The CDR3 DNA is TGTGCCAGCAGTTTAGCCCGCCGGGGTCAGCCCCAGCATTTT. Encoded protein: CASSLARRGQPQHF.

This clonotype has just a few counts. The chain has TRBV5-1 and TRBJ2-5, with 10 bases matching TRBD2. This CDR3 contains 15 residues. Unmatched junction bases numbered 5, after V lost 4 bases and J lost 2 bases. In germline, CDR1 is SGHRS, CDR2 YFSETQ. The CDR3 spells CASSLWTSGQETQYF. The CDR3 nucleotides are TGCGCCAGCAGCCTCTGGACTAGCGGACAAGAGACCCAGTACTTC.

The CDR3 reads CASSHATGPTNYEQYF. In DNA form, the CDR3 reads TGTGCCAGCAGCCATGCGACAGGGCCAACCAACTACGAGCAGTACTTC. The genes are TRBV7-9 and TRBJ2-7; 7 positions agree with TRBD1. The CDR3 is 16 amino acids. After removal of 5 bases from V and 3 bases from J, the junction contained 13 bases not matched to a gene. The germline CDR1 and CDR2 sequences are SEHNR and FQNEAQ (reference sequence).

The V and J genes are TRBV11-2 and TRBJ2-2; D not resolved. The CDR3 totals 15 residues. Trimming left V 5 bases short and J 6 bases short, with 16 bases between. Germline V gene lookup returns CDR1 SGHAT and CDR2 FQNNGV. CDR3 nucleotides: TGTGCCAGCAGCCCCGGACCCGGACGAGCCGGGGAGCTGTTTTTT. Its protein product is CASSPGPGRAGELFF. Full variable domain (rest looked up from reference TRBV11-2 and TRBJ2-2): EAGVAQSPRYKIIEKRQSVAFWCNPISGHATLYWYQQILGQGPKLLIQFQNNGVVDDSQLPKDRFSAERLKGVDSTLKIQPAKLEDSAVYLCASSPGPGRAGELFFGEGSRLTVL.

This chain uses TRBV12-3 or TRBV12-4 with TRBJ1-1; D possibly corresponds to TRBD1 (5 bases). This CDR3 is 15 amino acids long. Trimming stripped 6 bases from V and 8 bases from J, with 22 bases between. The CDR3 nucleotides are TGTGCCAGCAGCCAGGGTCTCGAGTTTGGCGGGGAAGCTTTCTTT. Its translation is CASSQGLEFGGEAFF.

This chain uses TRBV12-3 or TRBV12-4 with TRBJ2-1; no firm D call. The V end was cut by 5 bases, the J end by 8 bases, with 13 bases between. CDR3 size: 13 residues. Written as DNA, the CDR3 is TGTGCCAGCAGTCGACGGACGGGCGATGAGCAGTTCTTC. Translation gives CASSRRTGDEQFF.

V is TRBV7-2 and J is TRBJ2-5, with TRBD2 matching over 10 bases. The CDR3 runs to 18 residues. V was clipped by 5 bases and J by 5 bases; unmatched bases: 17. Germline V gene sequence: CDR1 SGHTA, CDR2 FQGNSA. CDR3 coding DNA: TGTGCCAGCAGCACACTTCCCCTTGGTCCGGGACTAGCGGAGACCCAGTACTTC. Translated, it gives CASSTLPLGPGLAETQYF.

This chain connects TRBV5-5 to TRBJ2-5; tentatively, D is TRBD2 (5 bases). Trimming took 0 bases from V and 5 from J, leaving 23 bases between them. The length of the CDR3 is 18 residues. CDR1 and CDR2 (germline): SGHKS, YYEKEE (reference sequence). This chain's CDR3 is CASSLVSDRTVDRETQYF. DNA of the CDR3: TGTGCCAGCAGCTTGGTGTCTGATCGGACTGTGGATCGGGAGACCCAGTACTTC.

The rearrangement links TRBV4-1 to TRBJ2-3; D unclear. The CDR3 spans 14 residues. With 0 bases removed from V and 4 bases from J, the gap between germline ends came to 8 bases. Germline loops: CDR1 MGHRA, CDR2 YSYEKL. As DNA, the CDR3 is TGCGCCAGCAGCCAAGATGAGGTCGCAGATACGCAGTATTTT. Its protein product is CASSQDEVADTQYF.

V gene TRBV28 combines with J gene TRBJ1-2, with D perhaps TRBD1 (5 bases). Trimming shortened V by 7 bases and J by 3 bases, and 9 bases separated the two germline ends. CDR3 size: 12 residues. Germline CDR1 MDHEN, CDR2 SYDVKM. CDR3 region: CASNDRDYGYTF. CDR3 nucleotide sequence: TGTGCCAGCAACGACAGAGACTATGGCTACACCTTC.

The chain joins TRBV7-8 to TRBJ2-7; TRBD2 matches at 10 bases. The CDR3 runs 16 residues. V gave up 1 base and J gave up 6 bases; unmatched junction bases: 9. Germline V gene lookup returns CDR1 SGHVS and CDR2 FQNEAQ. CDR3 coding DNA: TGTGCCAGCAGCTTAGAGTCGAGCGGGAGGGTAAGCGAGCAGTACTTC. Protein sequence: CASSLESSGRVSEQYF.

This chain joins TRBV28 and TRBJ1-1; D is unclear. Germline-derived CDR1 and CDR2 are MDHEN and SYDVKM. V was clipped by 7 bases and J by 0 bases, with 15 bases between them. The CDR3 totals 15 residues. The DNA of the CDR3 is TGTGCCAGCATCACCATCGGGAGGATGAACACTGAAGCTTTCTTT. This gives the protein CASITIGRMNTEAFF.

The chain joins TRBV4-3 to TRBJ2-7; a possible D gene is TRBD2 (5 bases). Trimming shortened V by 3 bases and J by 6 bases, and 21 bases separated the two germline ends. The CDR3 extends over 16 amino acids. The germline gives CDR1 LGHNA, CDR2 YSLEER. The DNA of the CDR3 is TGCGCCAGCAGCCAGTTTTATGGCAGCGGCTCGGGCGAGCAGTACTTC. Protein: CASSQFYGSGSGEQYF.

This clonotype was seen a few times. This chain connects TRBV29-1 to TRBJ2-7; possible D gene TRBD1, 6 bases. This CDR3 has 12 amino acids. CDR1 is SQVTM, CDR2 ANQGSEA, per germline. V was shortened by 7 bases and J by 5 bases, with 15 bases between the two germline ends. CDR3 in DNA: TGCAGCGCCCGAGGGGGTTCTAACGAGCAGTACTTC. Translated, it gives CSARGGSNEQYF.

The chain links TRBV5-1 to TRBJ2-5, with TRBD2 as a possible D gene (6 bases). The V end lost 4 bases, the J end lost 4 bases, and 14 bases lay between the germline ends. The CDR3 spans 14 residues. The germline V gene encodes CDR1 SGHRS and CDR2 YFSETQ. The CDR3, as DNA: TGCGCCAGCAGCGCCGCGGGACCGCGAGAGACCCAGTACTTC. Translation gives CASSAAGPRETQYF.